The 19 T cell receptor beta chains reported below all come from one sample, sequenced in a study of T cell changes during pregnancy in multiple sclerosis. Measured with immunoSEQ multiplex PCR; TCRdb has only the in-frame clones, and not every one. The sample holds tens of thousands of clones, 75% to 95% seen once. Source: CD8+ T cells from peripheral blood mononuclear cells, taken before pregnancy. Receptor source: a female donor with multiple sclerosis, enrolled in a pregnancy study.

The V call is TRBV7-9, the J call TRBJ1-1, with a tentative D call TRBD1 (5 bases). Germline V gene lookup returns CDR1 SEHNR and CDR2 FQNEAQ (reference sequence). The V gene lost 1 base and the J gene lost 1 base, with 13 bases spanning the gap. CDR3 length equals 16 residues. The CDR3 is CASSLVGGAGNTEAFF. CDR3 DNA: TGTGCCAGCAGCTTAGTGGGAGGGGCGGGGAACACTGAAGCTTTCTTT. The whole variable domain, filled in from reference TRBV7-9 and TRBJ1-1, reads DTGVSQNPRHKITKRGQNVTFRCDPISEHNRLYWYRQTLGQGPEFLTYFQNEAQLEKSRLLSDRFSAERPKGSFSTLEIQRTEQGDSAMYLCASSLVGGAGNTEAFFGQGTRLTVV.

The CDR3 coding sequence is TGTGCCAGCAGCGTAGGGCTAGCGGGGGGGACAGATACGCAGTATTTT. It encodes CASSVGLAGGTDTQYF. The chain joins TRBV9 to TRBJ2-3, with 12 bases lining up with TRBD2. V shed 0 bases, J shed 3 bases, and the junction held 2 bases outside the gene matches. The CDR3 loop spans 16 amino acids. Germline loops: CDR1 SGDLS, CDR2 YYNGEE.

In its sample, this clone was seen once. The CDR3 DNA reads as TGTGCCAGCTCAGGGGGCCCCTACGAGCAGTACTTC. Translation gives CASSGGPYEQYF. The V gene is TRBV18, the J gene TRBJ2-7; maybe TRBD1 (6 bases). V was clipped by 5 bases and J by 2 bases, with 7 bases between them. Germline CDR1 is KGHSH and CDR2 is LQKENI. CDR3 length: 12 residues.

The chain couples TRBV6-4 to TRBJ1-1; TRBD1 matches 7 bases. CDR1 is MRHNA, CDR2 SNTAGT, per germline. V was pared by 6 bases and J by 5 bases, with 0 bases of the junction left unmatched. The length of the CDR3 is 11 residues. The CDR3 sequence is CASRTGTEAFF. CDR3 in DNA: TGTGCCAGCAGGACAGGGACTGAAGCTTTCTTT.

The chain recombines TRBV6-1 with TRBJ1-6, with 8 bases aligning to TRBD1. The CDR3 extends over 16 amino acids. The V gene's germline CDR1 is MNHNS and CDR2 SASEGT. V dropped 2 bases and J dropped 10; count of bases not matched to a gene: 10. CDR3 sequence: CASSETPGQENSPLHF. The CDR3, as DNA: TGTGCCAGCAGTGAAACTCCGGGACAGGAAAACTCACCCCTCCACTTT.

The CDR3 sequence is CASTAGPTNEKLFF. CDR3 DNA sequence: TGTGCCAGCACGGCAGGGCCAACTAATGAAAAACTGTTTTTT. The chain couples TRBV6-1 to TRBJ1-4, with D possibly being TRBD1 (5 bases). V was cut by 7 bases and J by 0 bases, with 9 bases left in between. This CDR3 is built from 14 residues. Germline CDR1 MNHNS, CDR2 SASEGT.

CDR3 bases: TGTGCCAGCAGCTTAGGTGTCTTATATGGCAGGGGGCGAGAGCAGTACTTC. This encodes CASSLGVLYGRGREQYF. The chain employs TRBV13 and TRBJ2-5, with 8 bases that match TRBD1. The CDR3 is 17 residues long. V lost 0 bases, J lost 11 bases, and 17 bases stayed unmatched. Germline V gives CDR1 PRHDT, CDR2 FYEKMQ (reference sequence).

Only one count was recorded for this clone. The chain recombines TRBV5-4 with TRBJ1-5; 8 bases are shared with TRBD1. Germline V gene lookup returns CDR1 SGHNT and CDR2 YYREEE (reference sequence). This CDR3 is 15 amino acids long. Unmatched junction bases numbered 4, after V lost 4 bases and J lost 1 base. In nucleotides, the CDR3 is TGTGCCAGCAGCCCCGACAGGGGAAGCAATCAGCCCCAGCATTTT. It yields the protein CASSPDRGSNQPQHF.

J is TRBJ1-2 and V is TRBV19; 7 bases map to TRBD1. V shed 3 bases and J 4 bases; nucleotides not matched to a gene: 8. The CDR3 length is 15 residues. Germline V gene lookup returns CDR1 LNHDA and CDR2 SQIVND (reference sequence). The chain's CDR3 is CASSMVTGTAYGYTF. The CDR3 DNA follows: TGTGCCAGTAGTATGGTTACCGGGACAGCCTATGGCTACACCTTC.

This chain connects TRBV19 to TRBJ2-4, with a possible D match to TRBD2 (5 bases). CDR1 and CDR2 from the germline V gene are LNHDA and SQIVND (reference sequence). Trimming cost V 1 base and J 0 bases, with 13 bases left between them. This CDR3 region has 17 residues. The CDR3 nucleotides read TGTGCCAGTAGTATAGCCGGGGAGCTACTAGCCAAAAACATTCAGTACTTC. Protein sequence: CASSIAGELLAKNIQYF.

The rearrangement joins TRBV10-3 to TRBJ2-7; 8 bases agree with TRBD1. After removal of 6 bases from V and 5 bases from J, the junction contained 6 bases not matched to a gene. Germline V gene lookup returns CDR1 ENHRY and CDR2 SYGVKD. The CDR3 extends over 13 amino acids. The DNA for the CDR3 is TGTGCCATCAGGGACAGGGTGGAAGACGAGCAGTACTTC. Encoded protein: CAIRDRVEDEQYF.

This clone was recorded once. The rearrangement links TRBV9 to TRBJ2-3; 8 bases line up with TRBD1. With V trimmed by 4 bases and J by 4 bases, 11 bases remained unmatched. This CDR3 is 16 amino acids long. Germline values: CDR1 SGDLS, CDR2 YYNGEE. In DNA form, the CDR3 reads TGTGCCAGCAGCACCTCGACAGGGGTAAGAGCAGATACGCAGTATTTT. This encodes CASSTSTGVRADTQYF. Combining the CDR3 with reference TRBV9 and TRBJ2-3 gives the whole variable domain DSGVTQTPKHLITATGQRVTLRCSPRSGDLSVYWYQQSLDQGLQFLIQYYNGEERAKGNILERFSAQQFPDLHSELNLSSLELGDSALYFCASSTSTGVRADTQYFGPGTRLTVL.

The V gene is TRBV10-3, the J gene TRBJ1-2, with 7 bases lining up with TRBD1. The V gene's germline CDR1 is ENHRY and CDR2 SYGVKD. V trimming: 2 bases; J trimming: 2 bases; junction bases outside the gene matches: 2. The CDR3 totals 14 residues. The DNA for the CDR3 is TGTGCCATCAGTGAGGACAGGGTAAACTATGGCTACACCTTC. Amino acid sequence: CAISEDRVNYGYTF.

This clone was counted a few times. This chain uses TRBV6-6 with TRBJ1-2, with a possible D match to TRBD1 (5 bases). In germline, CDR1 is MNHNY, CDR2 SVGAGI (reference sequence). This CDR3 is built from 13 residues. Trimming shortened V by 2 bases and J by 5 bases, and 9 bases separated the two germline ends. The CDR3 DNA is TGTGCCAGCAGTTACACAGGTGATTATGGCTACACCTTC. Translation: CASSYTGDYGYTF.

This clone appeared a few times. This chain connects TRBV5-4 to TRBJ2-3; 12 positions agree with TRBD2. Trimming cost V 3 bases and J 5 bases; bases outside gene matches: 13. CDR1 is SGHNT and CDR2 is YYREEE in the germline V gene (reference sequence). CDR3 length: 18 residues. CDR3 nucleotide sequence: TGTGCCAGCAGCTCAACCACAAAACTAGCGGGGGGTGGAGATACGCAGTATTTT. This encodes CASSSTTKLAGGGDTQYF.

This chain uses TRBV10-2 with TRBJ1-3, with TRBD1 identical over 7 bases. From germline, CDR1 is WSHSY and CDR2 SAAADI. With 6 bases clipped from V and 2 bases from J, the junction kept 4 bases outside the gene matches. The CDR3 sequence is 14 residues long. CDR3 sequence reads: CASRTGIAGNTIYF. In DNA form, the CDR3 reads TGCGCCAGCAGGACAGGGATAGCTGGAAACACCATATATTTT.

The chain has TRBV4-1 and TRBJ1-1; weak D call: TRBD1 (5 bases). This CDR3 spans 14 amino acids. V lost 3 bases, J lost 2 bases, and 10 bases lay in between. Germline CDR1 reads MGHRA; CDR2 reads YSYEKL. CDR3 in amino acids: CASSHQTDNTEAFF. In DNA form, the CDR3 reads TGCGCCAGCAGCCACCAGACAGACAACACTGAAGCTTTCTTT.

The rearrangement joins TRBV27 to TRBJ2-1; 16 bases map to TRBD2. The germline V gene encodes CDR1 MNHEY and CDR2 SMNVEV (reference sequence). The length of the CDR3 is 15 residues. The V segment lost 6 bases and the J segment 8 bases; nucleotides outside the gene matches: 4. The CDR3 protein is CASRPGLAGGYEQFF. CDR3 coding DNA: TGTGCCAGCAGGCCGGGACTAGCGGGGGGGTATGAGCAGTTCTTC.

This rearrangement joins TRBV14 to TRBJ2-7, with 7 bases identical to TRBD1. Germline loops: CDR1 SGHDN, CDR2 FVKESK. This CDR3 comprises 15 residues. Trimming cost V 1 base and J 4 bases; bases outside gene matches: 7. The chain's CDR3 is CASSQGTGPLYEQYF. The CDR3 coding sequence is TGTGCCAGCAGCCAAGGGACAGGTCCCCTTTACGAGCAGTACTTC.